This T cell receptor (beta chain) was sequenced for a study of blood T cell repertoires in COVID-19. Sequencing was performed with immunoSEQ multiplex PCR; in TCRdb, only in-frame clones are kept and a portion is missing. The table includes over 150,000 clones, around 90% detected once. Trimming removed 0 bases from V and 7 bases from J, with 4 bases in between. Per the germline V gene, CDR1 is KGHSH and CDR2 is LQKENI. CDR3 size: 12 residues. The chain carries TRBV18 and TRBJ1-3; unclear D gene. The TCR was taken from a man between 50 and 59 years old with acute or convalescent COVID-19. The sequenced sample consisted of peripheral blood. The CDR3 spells CASSPPFNTIYF. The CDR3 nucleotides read TGTGCCAGCTCACCACCCTTTAACACCATATATTTT.